These 19 T cell receptor beta chains originate from one sample sequenced in a study of beta chain features in type 1 diabetes. Every isolated RNA sample was fully reverse transcribed, so sequencing captured expressed TCRB transcripts. Libraries were prepared by immunoSEQ multiplex PCR; TCRdb keeps only in-frame clonotypes and omits some of them. The sample holds around 160,000 clones, 40% to 55% seen once. Material: Tregs from blood. These receptor sequences come from a man aged 18-30 years in good health.

This chain joins TRBV28 and TRBJ1-1; D possibly corresponds to TRBD1 (5 bases). This CDR3 is built from 14 residues. Germline lookup yields CDR1 MDHEN and CDR2 SYDVKM. The V gene lost 3 bases and the J gene lost 1 base, with 9 bases spanning the gap. CDR3: CASSFGGSNTEAFF. The CDR3 DNA reads as TGTGCCAGCAGTTTCGGGGGGTCGAACACTGAAGCTTTCTTT.

This clone has only one observation. The CDR3 spells CASSFSGLHEQYF. In nucleotides, the CDR3 is TGCGCCAGCAGCTTTTCGGGGTTACACGAGCAGTACTTC. The chain has TRBV5-1 and TRBJ2-7; the D gene is possibly TRBD2 (5 bases). The germline V gene encodes CDR1 SGHRS and CDR2 YFSETQ. This CDR3 has 13 amino acids. V dropped 2 bases and J dropped 5 bases, with 11 bases sitting between them. Combining the CDR3 with reference TRBV5-1 and TRBJ2-7 gives the whole variable domain KAGVTQTPRYLIKTRGQQVTLSCSPISGHRSVSWYQQTPGQGLQFLFEYFSETQRNKGNFPGRFSGRQFSNSRSEMNVSTLELGDSALYLCASSFSGLHEQYFGPGTRLTVT.

This clone was recorded a few times. The chain carries TRBV29-1 and TRBJ1-1; no definite D call. The CDR3 is 13 residues long. V lost 4 bases and J lost 4, with 13 bases in between. The germline V gene encodes CDR1 SQVTM and CDR2 ANQGSEA. The CDR3 reads CSVVWSRGTEAFF. The CDR3 DNA reads TGCAGCGTTGTTTGGTCCCGCGGCACTGAAGCTTTCTTT. The entire variable domain, with the rest obtained from reference TRBV29-1 and TRBJ1-1, is as follows: SAVISQKPSRDICQRGTSLTIQCQVDSQVTMMFWYRQQPGQSLTLIATANQGSEATYESGFVIDKFPISRPNLTFSTLTVSNMSPEDSSIYLCSVVWSRGTEAFFGQGTRLTVV.

The chain uses TRBV19 and TRBJ2-7; no reliable D call. The germline CDR1 and CDR2 sequences are LNHDA and SQIVND (reference sequence). V was clipped by 5 bases and J by 3 bases, with 20 bases between them. CDR3 size: 16 residues. The CDR3 bases are TGTGCCAGTAGTCCGCCATTAGGCTTGGGCCACTACGAGCAGTACTTC. The encoded protein is CASSPPLGLGHYEQYF.

The chain couples TRBV15 to TRBJ2-3; 13 nucleotides agree with TRBD2. The CDR3 is made up of 16 amino acids. CDR1 and CDR2 (germline): LNHNV, YYDKDF (reference sequence). With 4 bases clipped from V and 2 bases from J, the junction kept 3 bases outside the gene matches. The CDR3 DNA follows: TGTGCCACCAGCAAAGGACTAGCGGGAGTCACAGATACGCAGTATTTT. Its translation is CATSKGLAGVTDTQYF.

This clone showed up just once. The chain joins TRBV28 to TRBJ2-1, with TRBD1 matching 8 bases. V lost 6 bases to trimming and J lost 6 bases; unmatched junction nucleotides: 4. The CDR3 is 13 amino acids. The germline V gene encodes CDR1 MDHEN and CDR2 SYDVKM. This chain's CDR3 is CASRDRAINEQFF. CDR3 sequence (DNA): TGTGCCAGCAGGGACAGGGCGATCAATGAGCAGTTCTTC.

The chain joins TRBV7-8 to TRBJ2-5; 9 nucleotides line up with TRBD2. The CDR3 spans 16 residues. CDR1 is SGHVS, CDR2 FQNEAQ, per germline. The V segment lost 0 bases and the J segment 5 bases; nucleotides outside the gene matches: 7. CDR3 nucleotide sequence: TGTGCCAGCAGCTTAGCAGGCGGGAGGGCCGGGGAGACCCAGTACTTC. Translated: CASSLAGGRAGETQYF.

The chain is built from TRBV5-6 and TRBJ2-7; unclear D gene. V was clipped by 0 bases and J by 6 bases, with 7 bases between them. This CDR3 spans 12 amino acids. Germline V gene lookup returns CDR1 SGHDT and CDR2 YYEEEE. The chain's CDR3 is CASSLDLGEQYF. CDR3 nucleotides: TGTGCCAGCAGCTTGGATCTAGGCGAGCAGTACTTC.

This chain connects TRBV7-8 to TRBJ1-2, with D possibly TRBD1 on 6 matching bases. Germline assignment: CDR1 SGHVS and CDR2 FQNEAQ. There are 15 residues in the CDR3. V was shortened by 3 bases and J by 8 bases, with 19 bases between the two germline ends. The CDR3 is CASSFRYDRIMGYTF. The CDR3 coding sequence is TGTGCCAGCAGCTTTCGCTACGACAGGATAATGGGCTACACCTTC.

The chain is built from TRBV27 and TRBJ2-1; TRBD2 agrees at 13 bases. V lost 5 bases, J lost 9 bases, and 10 bases stayed unmatched. The CDR3 has 16 residues. CDR1 and CDR2 from the germline V gene are MNHEY and SMNVEV (reference sequence). CDR3 amino acids: CASSISGTSGNSEQFF. The CDR3 bases are TGTGCCAGCAGTATCTCCGGGACTAGCGGGAACAGTGAGCAGTTCTTC.

This clone was detected a few times. The rearrangement joins TRBV21-1 to TRBJ1-4; TRBD1 is the table's D call and was not checked against the DNA. TRBV21-1 represents a pseudogene. The CDR3 has 18 amino acids. The CDR3 DNA follows: TGTGCCAGCAGCCTCCGGACAGGGGGCTGTAGAACTAATGAAAAACTGTTTTTT. Translating it yields CASSLRTGGCRTNEKLFF.

The J gene is TRBJ2-1, the V gene TRBV5-1, with TRBD2 matching 9 bases. The CDR3 is made up of 14 amino acids. V shed 3 bases, J shed 9 bases, and the junction held 7 bases outside the gene matches. The germline V gene has CDR1 SGHRS and CDR2 YFSETQ. The CDR3 sequence: CASSWGAGGGEQFF. The CDR3 DNA reads as TGCGCCAGCAGCTGGGGGGCGGGAGGGGGTGAGCAGTTCTTC. Full variable domain (outside the CDR3, taken from reference TRBV5-1 and TRBJ2-1): KAGVTQTPRYLIKTRGQQVTLSCSPISGHRSVSWYQQTPGQGLQFLFEYFSETQRNKGNFPGRFSGRQFSNSRSEMNVSTLELGDSALYLCASSWGAGGGEQFFGPGTRLTVL.

The chain is built from TRBV5-4 and TRBJ2-1; the D gene is possibly TRBD2 (5 bases). The CDR3 is 16 amino acids. In germline, CDR1 is SGHNT, CDR2 YYREEE (reference sequence). The V end lost 3 bases, the J end lost 0 bases, and 13 bases lay between the germline ends. The CDR3 DNA follows: TGTGCCAGCAGCTCTAGAGCGGAGAGCTCCTACAATGAGCAGTTCTTC. Translation: CASSSRAESSYNEQFF.

V usage is TRBV5-6 and J usage is TRBJ2-1; D unresolved. V lost 1 base to trimming and J lost 1 base, with 18 bases between them. The CDR3 totals 18 residues. Germline CDR1 SGHDT, CDR2 YYEEEE. DNA for the CDR3: TGTGCCAGCAGCTTGCTGAAGAGGCTCTTGGGTTCCTACAATGAGCAGTTCTTC. Amino acids: CASSLLKRLLGSYNEQFF.

This sequence joins TRBV5-1 and TRBJ2-3; the match to TRBD2 covers 12 bases. The germline V gene encodes CDR1 SGHRS and CDR2 YFSETQ. Trimming removed 2 bases from V and 2 bases from J; junction bases left unmatched: 6. The length of the CDR3 is 17 residues. CDR3 residues: CASSLPSGGAFTDTQYF. CDR3 in DNA: TGCGCCAGCAGCTTACCTAGCGGGGGGGCATTCACAGATACGCAGTATTTT. The whole variable domain, remainder taken from reference TRBV5-1 and TRBJ2-3, is KAGVTQTPRYLIKTRGQQVTLSCSPISGHRSVSWYQQTPGQGLQFLFEYFSETQRNKGNFPGRFSGRQFSNSRSEMNVSTLELGDSALYLCASSLPSGGAFTDTQYFGPGTRLTVL.

This clone was counted only a few times. V usage is TRBV18 and J usage is TRBJ1-3; the D is unclear. Germline CDR1 and CDR2: KGHSH and LQKENI. CDR3 length equals 14 residues. Trimming cost V 3 bases and J 0 bases, with 6 bases left between them. In nucleotides, the CDR3 is TGTGCCAGCTCACCCGGGAACTCTGGAAACACCATATATTTT. Translation: CASSPGNSGNTIYF.

V is TRBV29-1 and J is TRBJ1-2; 7 bases line up with TRBD1. Trimming at V came to 4 bases and at J to 6 bases, leaving 8 bases not matched to a gene. The CDR3 extends over 13 amino acids. Germline V gene data show CDR1 as SQVTM and CDR2 as ANQGSEA. The CDR3 loop reads CSVGIRRGHGYTF. In DNA form, the CDR3 reads TGCAGCGTTGGTATTCGGAGGGGGCATGGCTACACCTTC.

This rearrangement joins TRBV19 to TRBJ1-5; D is undetermined. The CDR3 sequence is 11 residues long. Germline CDR1 LNHDA, CDR2 SQIVND (reference sequence). Trimming took 6 bases from V and 3 from J, leaving 3 bases between them. CDR3 sequence (DNA): TGTGCCAGTAGCAACAATCAGCCCCAGCATTTT. Protein product: CASSNNQPQHF.

The chain employs TRBV6-6 and TRBJ2-4; no clear D gene. The V end lost 2 bases, the J end lost 0 bases, and 8 bases lay between the germline ends. Germline CDR1 reads MNHNY; CDR2 reads SVGAGI (reference sequence). This CDR3 is built from 15 residues. In DNA form, the CDR3 reads TGTGCCAGCAGTTACAATCCTCTAGCCAAAAACATTCAGTACTTC. Its translation: CASSYNPLAKNIQYF.